This T cell receptor beta chain originates from a study of blood T cell repertoires in COVID-19. Study context: The origin of the acute and convalescent COVID-19 samples was the United States, Italy and Spain. Nucleic acid was either cDNA or gDNA, and it came from T cells, B-cell-depleted T cells, or PBMCs.

Deletions cut 3 bases from V and 4 bases from J, with 9 bases between. The CDR3 has 13 residues. The germline CDR1 and CDR2 sequences are LNHDA and SQIVND (reference sequence). Authors' data handling: Nucleated cell number was recorded as an estimate derived from reference gene primer amplification. Repertoires were generated with immunoSEQ multiplex PCR, while TCRdb's copy carries only in-frame clones and drops some. The V and J calls and clone size come from that table; D and trimming were worked out from the DNA. The table records approximately 62,000 clones, about 90% of them present only once. The J gene is TRBJ2-5, the V gene TRBV19, with D possibly matching TRBD2 (5 bases). The TCR originated in a human donor with active COVID-19. The donor label of this sample is uncertain. Specimen: peripheral blood. The CDR3 DNA sequence: TGTGCCAGTAGTATGACGGGGTCAGAGACCCAGTACTTC. It codes for CASSMTGSETQYF.